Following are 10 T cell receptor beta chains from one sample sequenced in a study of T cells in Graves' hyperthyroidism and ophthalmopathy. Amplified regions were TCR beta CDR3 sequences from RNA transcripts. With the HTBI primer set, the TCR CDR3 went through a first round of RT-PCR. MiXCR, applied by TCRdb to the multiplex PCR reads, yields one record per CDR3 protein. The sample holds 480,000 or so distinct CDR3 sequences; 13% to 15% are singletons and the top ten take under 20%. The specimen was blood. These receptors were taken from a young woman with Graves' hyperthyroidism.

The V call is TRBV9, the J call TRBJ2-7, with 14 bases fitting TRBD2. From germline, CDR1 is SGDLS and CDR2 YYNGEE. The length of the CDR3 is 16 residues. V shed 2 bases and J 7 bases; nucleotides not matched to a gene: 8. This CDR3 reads CASSVRVGLAGVEQYF. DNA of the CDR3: TGTGCCAGCAGCGTTAGGGTGGGACTAGCGGGAGTAGAGCAGTACTTC. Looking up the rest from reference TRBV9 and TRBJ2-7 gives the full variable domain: DSGVTQTPKHLITATGQRVTLRCSPRSGDLSVYWYQQSLDQGLQFLIQYYNGEERAKGNILERFSAQQFPDLHSELNLSSLELGDSALYFCASSVRVGLAGVEQYFGPGTRLTVT.

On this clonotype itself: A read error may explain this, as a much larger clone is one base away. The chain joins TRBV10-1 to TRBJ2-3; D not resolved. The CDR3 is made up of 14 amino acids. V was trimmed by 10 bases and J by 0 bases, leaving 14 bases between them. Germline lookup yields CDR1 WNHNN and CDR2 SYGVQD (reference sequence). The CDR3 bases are TGCGCCAAGAAACCGGTACAGAGCACAGATACGCAGTATTTT. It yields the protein CAKKPVQSTDTQYF.

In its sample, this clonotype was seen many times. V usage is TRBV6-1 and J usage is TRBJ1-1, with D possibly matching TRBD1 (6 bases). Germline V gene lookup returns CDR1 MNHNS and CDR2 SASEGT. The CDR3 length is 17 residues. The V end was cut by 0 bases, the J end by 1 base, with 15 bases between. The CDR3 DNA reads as TGTGCCAGCAGTGAAGCGGCGAACAGGGTCCCGAACACTGAAGCTTTCTTT. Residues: CASSEAANRVPNTEAFF.

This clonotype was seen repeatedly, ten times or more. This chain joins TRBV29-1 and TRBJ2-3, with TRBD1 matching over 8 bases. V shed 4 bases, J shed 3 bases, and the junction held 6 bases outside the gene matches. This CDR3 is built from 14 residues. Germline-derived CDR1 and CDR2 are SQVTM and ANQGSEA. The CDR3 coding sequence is TGCAGCGTTGCGAACAGGGGGTTGACAGATACGCAGTATTTT. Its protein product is CSVANRGLTDTQYF.

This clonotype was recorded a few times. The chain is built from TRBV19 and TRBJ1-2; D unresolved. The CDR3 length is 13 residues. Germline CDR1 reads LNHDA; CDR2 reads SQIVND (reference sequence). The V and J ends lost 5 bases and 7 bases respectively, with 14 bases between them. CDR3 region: CASSPGLIAGYTF. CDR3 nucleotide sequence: TGTGCCAGTAGTCCAGGACTTATTGCTGGCTACACCTTC. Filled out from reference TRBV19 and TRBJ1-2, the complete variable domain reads DGGITQSPKYLFRKEGQNVTLSCEQNLNHDAMYWYRQDPGQGLRLIYYSQIVNDFQKGDIAEGYSVSREKKESFPLTVTSAQKNPTAFYLCASSPGLIAGYTFGSGTRLTVV.

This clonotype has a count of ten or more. CDR3 sequence: CASSIVGGTGYGYTF. The CDR3, as DNA: TGTGCCAGTAGTATAGTAGGCGGCACGGGATATGGCTACACCTTC. The chain recombines TRBV19 with TRBJ1-2, with no clear D. V shed 1 base and J shed 5 bases, with 14 bases lying between them. CDR1 and CDR2 (germline): LNHDA, SQIVND (reference sequence). This CDR3 region has 15 residues.

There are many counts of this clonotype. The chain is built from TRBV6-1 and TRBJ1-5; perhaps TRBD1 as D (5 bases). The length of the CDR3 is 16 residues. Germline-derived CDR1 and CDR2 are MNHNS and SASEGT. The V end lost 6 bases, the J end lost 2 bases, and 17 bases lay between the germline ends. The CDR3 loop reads CASSRRGTEGNQPQHF. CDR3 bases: TGTGCCAGCAGCCGCCGGGGGACGGAGGGCAATCAGCCCCAGCATTTT.

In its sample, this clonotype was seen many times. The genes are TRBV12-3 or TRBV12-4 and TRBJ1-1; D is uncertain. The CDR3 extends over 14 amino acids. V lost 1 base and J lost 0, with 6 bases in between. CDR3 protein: CASSLVVLNTEAFF. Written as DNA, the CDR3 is TGTGCCAGCAGTTTAGTAGTACTGAACACTGAAGCTTTCTTT.

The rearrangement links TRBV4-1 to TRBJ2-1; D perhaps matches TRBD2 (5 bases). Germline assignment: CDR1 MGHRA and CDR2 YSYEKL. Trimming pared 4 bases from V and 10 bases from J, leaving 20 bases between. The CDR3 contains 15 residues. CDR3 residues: CASSPEVGKGGEQFF. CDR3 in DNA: TGCGCCAGCAGCCCGGAGGTTGGGAAGGGTGGGGAGCAGTTCTTC.

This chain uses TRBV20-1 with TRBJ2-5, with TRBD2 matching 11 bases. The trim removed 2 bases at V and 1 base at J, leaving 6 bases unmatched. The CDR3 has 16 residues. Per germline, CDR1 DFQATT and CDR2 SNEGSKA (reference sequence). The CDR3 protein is CSARWGTSGFQETQYF. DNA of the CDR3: TGCAGTGCTAGATGGGGGACTAGCGGCTTCCAAGAGACCCAGTACTTC.